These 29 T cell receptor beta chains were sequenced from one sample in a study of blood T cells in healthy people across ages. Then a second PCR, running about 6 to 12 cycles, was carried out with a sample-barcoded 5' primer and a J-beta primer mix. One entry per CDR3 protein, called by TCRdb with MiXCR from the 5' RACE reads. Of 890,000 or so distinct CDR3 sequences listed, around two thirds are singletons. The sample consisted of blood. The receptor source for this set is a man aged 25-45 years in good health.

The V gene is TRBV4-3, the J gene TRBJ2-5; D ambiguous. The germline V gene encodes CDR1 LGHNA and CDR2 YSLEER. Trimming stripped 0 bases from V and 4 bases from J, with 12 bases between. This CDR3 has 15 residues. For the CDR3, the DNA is TGCGCCAGCAGCCAAGATGGGAATAGGCTAGAGACCCAGTACTTC. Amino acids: CASSQDGNRLETQYF.

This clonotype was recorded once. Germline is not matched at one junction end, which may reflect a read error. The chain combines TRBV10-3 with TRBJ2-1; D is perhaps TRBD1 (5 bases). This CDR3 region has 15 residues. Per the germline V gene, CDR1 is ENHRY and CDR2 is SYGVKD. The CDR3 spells CAIRESIRDINEQFF. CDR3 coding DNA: TGTGCCATCAGGGAGTCGATCAGGGATATCAATGAGCAGTTCTTC.

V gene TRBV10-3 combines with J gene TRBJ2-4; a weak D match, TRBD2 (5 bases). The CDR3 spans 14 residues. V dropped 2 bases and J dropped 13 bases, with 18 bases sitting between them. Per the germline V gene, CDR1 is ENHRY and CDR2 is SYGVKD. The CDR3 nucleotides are TGTGCCATCAGTGAGGTGGGCTACACCGGGGAGCAGTACTTC. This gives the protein CAISEVGYTGEQYF.

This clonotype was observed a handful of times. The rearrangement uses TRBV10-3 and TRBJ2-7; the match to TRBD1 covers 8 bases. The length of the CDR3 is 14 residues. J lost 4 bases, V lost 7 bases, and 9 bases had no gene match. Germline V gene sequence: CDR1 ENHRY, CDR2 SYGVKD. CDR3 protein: CAITPGQEVYEQYF. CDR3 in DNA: TGTGCCATCACCCCGGGACAGGAGGTGTACGAGCAGTACTTC.

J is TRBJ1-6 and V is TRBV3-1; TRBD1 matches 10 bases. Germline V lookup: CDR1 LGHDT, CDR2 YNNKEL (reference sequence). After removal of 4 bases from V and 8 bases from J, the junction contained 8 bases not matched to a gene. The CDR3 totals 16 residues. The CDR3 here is CASSREPGQGYSPLHF. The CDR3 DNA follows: TGTGCCAGCAGCCGGGAGCCGGGACAGGGGTATTCACCCCTCCACTTT.

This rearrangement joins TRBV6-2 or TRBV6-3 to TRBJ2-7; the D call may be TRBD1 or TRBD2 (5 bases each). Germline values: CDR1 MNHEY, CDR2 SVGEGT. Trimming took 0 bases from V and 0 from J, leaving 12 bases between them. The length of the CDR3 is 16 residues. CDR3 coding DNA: TGTGCCAGCAGTTACTCGAGAGGGGAGATCTCCTACGAGCAGTACTTC. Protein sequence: CASSYSRGEISYEQYF.

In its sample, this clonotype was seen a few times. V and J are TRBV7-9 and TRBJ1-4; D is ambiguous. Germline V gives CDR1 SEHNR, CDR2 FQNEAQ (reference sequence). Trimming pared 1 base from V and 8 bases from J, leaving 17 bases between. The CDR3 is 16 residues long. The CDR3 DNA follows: TGTGCCAGCAGCTTAGTGGGCGTTCGAGAGCGGGAAAAACTGTTTTTT. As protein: CASSLVGVREREKLFF. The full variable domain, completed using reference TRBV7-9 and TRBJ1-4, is DTGVSQNPRHKITKRGQNVTFRCDPISEHNRLYWYRQTLGQGPEFLTYFQNEAQLEKSRLLSDRFSAERPKGSFSTLEIQRTEQGDSAMYLCASSLVGVREREKLFFGSGTQLSVL.

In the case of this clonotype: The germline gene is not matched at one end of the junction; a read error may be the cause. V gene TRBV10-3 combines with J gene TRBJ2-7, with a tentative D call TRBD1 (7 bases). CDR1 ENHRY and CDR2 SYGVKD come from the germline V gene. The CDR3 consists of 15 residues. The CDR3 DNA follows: TGCGCCATCAGGGGGGACAGCGCTAGCTCCTACGAGCAGTACTTC. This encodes CAIRGDSASSYEQYF.

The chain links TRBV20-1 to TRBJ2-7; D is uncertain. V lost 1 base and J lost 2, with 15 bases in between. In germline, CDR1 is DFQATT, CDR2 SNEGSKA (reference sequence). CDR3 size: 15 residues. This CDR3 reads CSARGLTAFTYEQYF. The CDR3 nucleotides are TGCAGTGCTAGAGGGTTGACGGCTTTCACCTACGAGCAGTACTTC.

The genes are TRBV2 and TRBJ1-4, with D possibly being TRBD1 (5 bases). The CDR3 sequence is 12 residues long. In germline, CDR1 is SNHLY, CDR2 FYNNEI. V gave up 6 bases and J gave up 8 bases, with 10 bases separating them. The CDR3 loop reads CASRDPGEKLFF. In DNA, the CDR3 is TGTGCCAGCAGGGATCCAGGGGAAAAACTGTTTTTT.

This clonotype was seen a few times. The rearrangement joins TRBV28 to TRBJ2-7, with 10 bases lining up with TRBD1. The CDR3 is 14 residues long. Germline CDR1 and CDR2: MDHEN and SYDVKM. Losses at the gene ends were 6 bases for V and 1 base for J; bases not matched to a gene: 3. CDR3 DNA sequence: TGTGCCAGCAGAAGACAGGGGGCTTCCTACGAGCAGTACTTC. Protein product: CASRRQGASYEQYF.

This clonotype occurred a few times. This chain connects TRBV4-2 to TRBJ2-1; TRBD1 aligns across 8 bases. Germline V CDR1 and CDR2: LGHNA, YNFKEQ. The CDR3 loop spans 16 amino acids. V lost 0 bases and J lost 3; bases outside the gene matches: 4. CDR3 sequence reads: CASSQDWTGIYNEQFF. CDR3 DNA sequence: TGTGCCAGCAGCCAAGATTGGACAGGGATCTACAATGAGCAGTTCTTC.

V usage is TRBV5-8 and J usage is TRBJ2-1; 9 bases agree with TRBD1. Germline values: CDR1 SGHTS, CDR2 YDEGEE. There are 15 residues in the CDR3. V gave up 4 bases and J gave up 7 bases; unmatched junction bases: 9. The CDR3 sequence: CASSIGTGRDNEQFF. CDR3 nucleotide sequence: TGTGCCAGCAGCATAGGGACAGGGAGGGATAATGAGCAGTTCTTC.

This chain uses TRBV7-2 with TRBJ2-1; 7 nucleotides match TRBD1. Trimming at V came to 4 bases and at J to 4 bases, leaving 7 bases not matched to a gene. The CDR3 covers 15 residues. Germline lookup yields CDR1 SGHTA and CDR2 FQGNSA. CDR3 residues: CASSSLTGEYNEQFF. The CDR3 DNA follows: TGTGCCAGCAGCTCGCTTACAGGGGAATACAATGAGCAGTTCTTC.

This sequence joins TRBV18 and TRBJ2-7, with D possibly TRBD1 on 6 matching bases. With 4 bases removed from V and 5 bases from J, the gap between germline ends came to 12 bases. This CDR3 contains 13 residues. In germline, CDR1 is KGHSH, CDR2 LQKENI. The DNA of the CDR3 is TGTGCCAGCTCACAGGGGGTTGAGGACGAGCAGTACTTC. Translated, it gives CASSQGVEDEQYF.

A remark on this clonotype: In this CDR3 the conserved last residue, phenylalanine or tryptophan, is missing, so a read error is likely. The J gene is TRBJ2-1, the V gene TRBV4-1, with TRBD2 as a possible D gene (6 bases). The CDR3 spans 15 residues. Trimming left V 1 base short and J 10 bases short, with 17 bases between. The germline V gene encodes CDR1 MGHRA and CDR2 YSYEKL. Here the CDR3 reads CASSQGPGRSKEQFL. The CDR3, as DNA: TGCGCCAGCAGCCAAGGTCCTGGGAGGAGCAAGGAGCAGTTCTTA.

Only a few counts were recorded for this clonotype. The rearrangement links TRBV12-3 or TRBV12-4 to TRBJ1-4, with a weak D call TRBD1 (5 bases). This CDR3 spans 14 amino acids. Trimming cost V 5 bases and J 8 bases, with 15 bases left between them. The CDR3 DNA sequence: TGTGCCAGCAGTCGCCGGGACTTGAACGAAAAACTGTTTTTT. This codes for CASSRRDLNEKLFF.

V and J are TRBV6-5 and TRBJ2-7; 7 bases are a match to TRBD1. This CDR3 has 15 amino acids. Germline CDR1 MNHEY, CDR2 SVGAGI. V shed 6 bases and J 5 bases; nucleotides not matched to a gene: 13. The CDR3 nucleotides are TGTGCCAGCAGCGATCTTAAGACAGGGTCGGACGAGCAGTACTTC. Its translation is CASSDLKTGSDEQYF.

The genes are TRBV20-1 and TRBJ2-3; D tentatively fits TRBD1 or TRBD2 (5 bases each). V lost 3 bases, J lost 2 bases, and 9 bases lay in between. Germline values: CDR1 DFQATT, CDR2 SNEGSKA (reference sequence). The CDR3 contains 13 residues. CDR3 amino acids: CSASLGPTDTQYF. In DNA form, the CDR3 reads TGCAGTGCTAGTTTGGGACCCACAGATACGCAGTATTTT.

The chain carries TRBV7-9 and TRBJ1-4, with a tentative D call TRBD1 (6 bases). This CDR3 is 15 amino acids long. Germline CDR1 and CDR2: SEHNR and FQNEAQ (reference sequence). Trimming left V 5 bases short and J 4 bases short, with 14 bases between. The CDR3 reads CASSVSRGDNEKLFF. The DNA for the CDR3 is TGTGCCAGCAGCGTCTCCAGGGGAGATAATGAAAAACTGTTTTTT.

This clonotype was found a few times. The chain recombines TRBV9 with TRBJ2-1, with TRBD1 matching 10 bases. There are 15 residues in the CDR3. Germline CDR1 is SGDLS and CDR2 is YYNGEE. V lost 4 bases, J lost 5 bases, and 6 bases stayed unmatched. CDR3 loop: CASSIGQGVHNEQFF. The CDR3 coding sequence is TGTGCCAGCAGCATAGGACAGGGGGTGCACAATGAGCAGTTCTTC.

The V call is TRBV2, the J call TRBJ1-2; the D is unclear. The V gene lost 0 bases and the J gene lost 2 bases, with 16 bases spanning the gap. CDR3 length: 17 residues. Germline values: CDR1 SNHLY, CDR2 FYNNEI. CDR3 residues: CASSEAQGQQINYGYTF. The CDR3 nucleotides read TGTGCCAGCAGTGAAGCTCAAGGGCAACAAATCAACTATGGCTACACCTTC.

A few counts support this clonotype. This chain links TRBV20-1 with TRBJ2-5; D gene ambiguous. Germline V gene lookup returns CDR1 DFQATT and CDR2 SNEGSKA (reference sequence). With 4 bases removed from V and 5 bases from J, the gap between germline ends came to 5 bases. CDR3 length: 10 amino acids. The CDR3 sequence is CSAKKETQYF. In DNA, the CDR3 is TGCAGTGCTAAGAAGGAGACCCAGTACTTC.

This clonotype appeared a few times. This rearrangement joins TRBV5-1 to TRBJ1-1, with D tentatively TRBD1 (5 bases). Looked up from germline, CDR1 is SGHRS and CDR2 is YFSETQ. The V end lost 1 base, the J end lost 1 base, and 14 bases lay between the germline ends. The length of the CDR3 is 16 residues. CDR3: CASSLNVGGTNTEAFF. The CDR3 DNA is TGCGCCAGCAGCTTGAATGTTGGGGGTACGAACACTGAAGCTTTCTTT.

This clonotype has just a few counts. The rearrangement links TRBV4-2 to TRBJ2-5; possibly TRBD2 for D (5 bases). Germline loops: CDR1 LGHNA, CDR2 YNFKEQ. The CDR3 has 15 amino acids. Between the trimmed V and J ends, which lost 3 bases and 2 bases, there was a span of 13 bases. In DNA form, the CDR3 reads TGTGCCAGCAGCCAGTCAGGAGGAGAACAAGAGACCCAGTACTTC. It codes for CASSQSGGEQETQYF.

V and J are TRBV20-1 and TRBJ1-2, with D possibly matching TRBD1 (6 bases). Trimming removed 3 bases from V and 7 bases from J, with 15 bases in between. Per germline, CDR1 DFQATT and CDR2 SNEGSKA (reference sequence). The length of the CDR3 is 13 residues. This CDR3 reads CSASSRGLVGYTF. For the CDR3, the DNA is TGCAGTGCTAGTAGCAGGGGCTTGGTTGGCTACACCTTC.

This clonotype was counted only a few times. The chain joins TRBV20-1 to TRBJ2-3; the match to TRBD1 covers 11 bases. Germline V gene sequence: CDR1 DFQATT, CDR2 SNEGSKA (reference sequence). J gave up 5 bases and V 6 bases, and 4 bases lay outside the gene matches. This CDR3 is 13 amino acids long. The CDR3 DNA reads TGCAGTGCCCGGGACAGGGGGAGAGATACGCAGTATTTT. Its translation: CSARDRGRDTQYF.

The CDR3 is CASSVTGSYAEQYF. In DNA, the CDR3 is TGTGCCAGCAGCGTGACAGGTTCCTACGCAGAGCAGTACTTC. The V and J genes are TRBV28 and TRBJ2-7; maybe TRBD1 (6 bases). CDR1 MDHEN and CDR2 SYDVKM come from the germline V gene. The CDR3 runs 14 residues. V lost 6 bases, J lost 7 bases, and 19 bases lay in between.

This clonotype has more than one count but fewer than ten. The CDR3 sequence: CASSLEGSTDTQYF. CDR3 in DNA: TGTGCCAGCAGCTTAGAAGGGTCCACAGATACGCAGTATTTT. The chain is built from TRBV7-2 and TRBJ2-3; D uncertain. V gave up 1 base and J gave up 2 bases, with 7 bases separating them. CDR1 is SGHTA, CDR2 FQGNSA, per germline. This CDR3 spans 14 amino acids.